The 3 T cell receptor beta chains listed next were all sequenced from one sample in a study of breast tumors, draining lymph nodes, adjacent tissues. TCRdb reanalysed the multiplex PCR reads using MiXCR and keeps one entry per CDR3 protein. This table holds about 46,000 distinct CDR3 sequences, 20% to 25% found once. Sequenced input: breast tumor tissue. These TCRs come from a female donor with breast cancer. Some clones in this sample may be carry-over from other donors' samples.

The V and J genes are TRBV2 and TRBJ2-5; D unresolved. The germline CDR1 and CDR2 sequences are SNHLY and FYNNEI. Trimming pared 2 bases from V and 10 bases from J, leaving 14 bases between. This CDR3 has 13 amino acids. DNA of the CDR3: TGTGCCAGCAGTGAATTTCGGTGGGCTATCCAGTACTTC. Its protein product is CASSEFRWAIQYF.

This clonotype was seen only a few times. This chain uses TRBV6-1 with TRBJ2-6; D unclear. The CDR3 loop spans 15 amino acids. Germline V gene data show CDR1 as MNHNS and CDR2 as SASEGT. Trimming left V 1 base short and J 2 bases short, with 6 bases between. CDR3 bases: TGTGCCAGCAGTGAAGTGGGGACTGGGGCCAACGTCCTGACTTTC. Protein sequence: CASSEVGTGANVLTF.

This clonotype was picked up many times. This chain's CDR3 is CASSLVGGADSPYEQYF. As DNA, the CDR3 is TGTGCCAGCAGCTTGGTCGGGGGGGCTGACAGCCCCTACGAGCAGTACTTC. The chain recombines TRBV7-9 with TRBJ2-7; TRBD2 matches at 8 bases. Germline CDR1 SEHNR, CDR2 FQNEAQ (reference sequence). This CDR3 has 17 amino acids. With V trimmed by 3 bases and J by 2 bases, 12 bases remained unmatched.